This T cell receptor beta chain originates from a study of T cell responses to AZD1222 COVID-19 vaccine. The germline CDR1 and CDR2 sequences are SGDLS and YYNGEE. The CDR3 sequence is 17 residues long. V dropped 3 bases and J dropped 10; count of bases not matched to a gene: 14. Sequenced by immunoSEQ multiplex PCR; TCRdb stores in-frame clones only, minus some. The table has around 44,000 clones, 80% to 90% seen once. The receptor was derived from an adult who received the AZD1222 COVID-19 vaccine. Sequences were derived from peripheral blood, sampled 28 days after the second AZD1222 dose. The V gene is TRBV9, the J gene TRBJ2-1; TRBD2 matches at 12 bases. The CDR3 loop reads CASSGIRGLAGPVEQFF. CDR3 bases: TGTGCCAGCAGCGGAATCAGAGGACTAGCGGGGCCCGTAGAGCAGTTCTTC.